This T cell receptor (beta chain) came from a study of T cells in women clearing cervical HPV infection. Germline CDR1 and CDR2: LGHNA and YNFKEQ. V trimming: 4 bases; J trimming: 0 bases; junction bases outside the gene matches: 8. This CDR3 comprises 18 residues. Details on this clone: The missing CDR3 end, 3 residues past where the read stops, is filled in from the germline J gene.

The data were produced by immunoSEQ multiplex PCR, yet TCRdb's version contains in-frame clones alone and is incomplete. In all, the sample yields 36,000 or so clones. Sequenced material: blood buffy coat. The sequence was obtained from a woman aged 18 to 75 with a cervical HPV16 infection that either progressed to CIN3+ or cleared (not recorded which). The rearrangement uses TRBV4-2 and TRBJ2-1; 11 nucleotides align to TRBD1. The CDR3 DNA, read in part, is TGTGCCAGCAGCCCGCGGGGACAGGGGGTAAGCTCCTACAATGAG. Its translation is CASSPRGQGVSSYNE. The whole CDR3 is CASSPRGQGVSSYNEQFF.